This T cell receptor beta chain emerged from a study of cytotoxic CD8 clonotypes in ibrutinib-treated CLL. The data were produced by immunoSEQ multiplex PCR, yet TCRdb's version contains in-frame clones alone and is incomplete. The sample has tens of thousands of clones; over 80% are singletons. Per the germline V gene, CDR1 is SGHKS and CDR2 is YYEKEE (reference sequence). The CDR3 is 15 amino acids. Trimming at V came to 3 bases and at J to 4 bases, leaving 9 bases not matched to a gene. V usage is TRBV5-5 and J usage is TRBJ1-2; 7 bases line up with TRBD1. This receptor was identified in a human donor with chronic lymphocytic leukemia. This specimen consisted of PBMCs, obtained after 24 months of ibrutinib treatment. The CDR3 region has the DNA TGTGCCAGCAGCTACCTTGAGACAGGGTCCTATGGCTACACCTTC. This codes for CASSYLETGSYGYTF.